Included here is one T cell receptor beta chain sequence, with context. Sequence at one end of the junction differs from germline and may be a read error. Germline V gene sequence: CDR1 SSHAT, CDR2 FNYEAQ (reference sequence). The CDR3 covers 15 residues. Seattle enrolled patients during active infection and tracked them longitudinally. The assay was immunoSEQ multiplex PCR, and TCRdb's table has in-frame clones only and misses some. The sample records 170,000 or so clones, 75% to 90% being singletons. The sample comes from a study of blood T cell repertoires in COVID-19. Study in general: T cells, B-cell-depleted T cells, or PBMCs provided the cDNA or gDNA that served as material.

This clonotype originated in a woman in her forties with COVID-19, enrolled during active disease. J is TRBJ2-7 and V is TRBV7-7; tentatively, D is TRBD1 (8 bases). Input material: peripheral blood. The CDR3 DNA sequence: TGTGCTAGCAGCATTCGACAGGGGACTACCTACGAGCAGTACTTC. Translated: CASSIRQGTTYEQYF.